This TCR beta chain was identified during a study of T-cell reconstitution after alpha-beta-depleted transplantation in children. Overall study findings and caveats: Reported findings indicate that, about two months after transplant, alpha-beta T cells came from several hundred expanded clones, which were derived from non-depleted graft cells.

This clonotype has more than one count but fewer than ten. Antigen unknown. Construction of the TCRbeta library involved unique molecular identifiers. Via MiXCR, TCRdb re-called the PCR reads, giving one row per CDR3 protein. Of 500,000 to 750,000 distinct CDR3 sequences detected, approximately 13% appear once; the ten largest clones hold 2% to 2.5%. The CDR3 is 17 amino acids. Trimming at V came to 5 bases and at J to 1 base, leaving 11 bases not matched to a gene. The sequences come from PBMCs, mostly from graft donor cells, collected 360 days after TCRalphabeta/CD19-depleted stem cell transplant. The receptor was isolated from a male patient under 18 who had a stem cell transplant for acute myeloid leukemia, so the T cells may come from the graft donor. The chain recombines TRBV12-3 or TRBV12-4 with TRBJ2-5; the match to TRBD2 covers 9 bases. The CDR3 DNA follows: TGTGCCAGCAGTCCCCCTAGGAGCGGGAGGCCCCAAGAGACCCAGTACTTC. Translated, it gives CASSPPRSGRPQETQYF.